What follows are 29 T cell receptor beta chains derived from one specimen sequenced in a study of T cell responses to AZD1222 COVID-19 vaccine. TCRdb keeps only in-frame clones here, not all; method: immunoSEQ multiplex PCR. This sample has tens of thousands of clones, with over 75% found just once. Sequencing used peripheral blood, obtained on day 0 of AZD1222 vaccination. These receptors originate from an adult in good health.

The V call is TRBV30, the J call TRBJ1-2; 8 nucleotides agree with TRBD1. V lost 5 bases and J lost 6; bases outside the gene matches: 11. The CDR3 has 14 amino acids. Germline values: CDR1 GTSNPN, CDR2 SVGIG (reference sequence). The CDR3 DNA is TGTGCCTGGGGTCCAGGACAGGGAGAGAATGGCTACACCTTC. Encoded protein: CAWGPGQGENGYTF.

V and J are TRBV6-5 and TRBJ2-1; 7 nucleotides line up with TRBD2. The CDR3 runs to 15 residues. V shed 5 bases, J shed 0 bases, and the junction held 4 bases outside the gene matches. CDR1 and CDR2 from the germline V gene are MNHEY and SVGAGI. This CDR3 reads CASSIGGSSYNEQFF. CDR3 bases: TGTGCCAGCAGTATCGGGGGGAGCTCCTACAATGAGCAGTTCTTC.

The table lists this clone with a few counts. The genes are TRBV7-3 and TRBJ2-1; 11 bases are shared with TRBD2. Per germline, CDR1 SGHTA and CDR2 FQGTGA. V was pared by 1 base and J by 9 bases, with 8 bases of the junction left unmatched. The CDR3 totals 16 residues. The CDR3 is CASSLNSGGAAGEQFF. CDR3 sequence (DNA): TGTGCCAGCAGCTTAAATAGCGGGGGGGCCGCCGGTGAGCAGTTCTTC.

V usage is TRBV5-4 and J usage is TRBJ2-5; the D gene is possibly TRBD1 (6 bases). Trimming cost V 4 bases and J 1 base, with 11 bases left between them. The CDR3 runs to 14 residues. Germline-derived CDR1 and CDR2 are SGHNT and YYREEE (reference sequence). The CDR3 spells CASSLRGIQETQYF. CDR3 sequence (DNA): TGTGCCAGCAGCCTGAGGGGGATCCAAGAGACCCAGTACTTC.

This chain joins TRBV5-8 and TRBJ1-1, with D unresolved. The germline V and J ends were trimmed by 0 bases and 4 bases, with 7 bases remaining between them. The CDR3 is 13 amino acids. Germline assignment: CDR1 SGHTS and CDR2 YDEGEE. The CDR3 nucleotides read TGTGCCAGCAGCTTGGAGGGCGGCACTGAAGCTTTCTTT. Encoded protein: CASSLEGGTEAFF.

The CDR3 DNA is TGCGCCAGCAGCCAGGTGGGAAACACCATATATTTT. This translates into CASSQVGNTIYF. This chain joins TRBV4-1 and TRBJ1-3; no reliable D call. Germline values: CDR1 MGHRA, CDR2 YSYEKL. The CDR3 consists of 12 residues. V was clipped by 3 bases and J by 4 bases, with 4 bases between them.

This clone was recorded once. This chain joins TRBV4-3 and TRBJ1-5; a possible D gene is TRBD1 (6 bases). Looked up from germline, CDR1 is LGHNA and CDR2 is YSLEER. Trimming stripped 4 bases from V and 6 bases from J, with 16 bases between. The CDR3 length is 15 residues. The CDR3 coding sequence is TGCGCCAGCAGCCCGAACAGGGCGGGTGGTCAGCCCCAGCATTTT. This translates into CASSPNRAGGQPQHF.

The rearrangement uses TRBV30 and TRBJ2-1; D is unclear. The V end lost 0 bases, the J end lost 15 bases, and 12 bases lay between the germline ends. The CDR3 contains 11 residues. Per the germline V gene, CDR1 is GTSNPN and CDR2 is SVGIG (reference sequence). The CDR3 nucleotides read TGTGCCTGGAGTGTACCCCCCAGGCGGTTCTTC. Residues: CAWSVPPRRFF.

This clone is a singleton in its sample. The chain couples TRBV7-6 to TRBJ1-5; D call uncertain. The CDR3 has 14 residues. The ends were cut back, 3 bases at V and 4 bases at J, with 10 bases in the middle. Germline V gene lookup returns CDR1 SGHVS and CDR2 FNYEAQ. The CDR3 loop reads CASSLLEGNQPQHF. The CDR3 nucleotides read TGTGCCAGCAGCTTGCTAGAAGGTAATCAGCCCCAGCATTTT.

The J gene is TRBJ1-2, the V gene TRBV2; 9 nucleotides align to TRBD1. Germline lookup yields CDR1 SNHLY and CDR2 FYNNEI. Trimming at V came to 6 bases and at J to 0 bases, leaving 5 bases not matched to a gene. The CDR3 is 15 residues long. CDR3 nucleotides: TGTGCCAGCAGGCCTGGACAGGGGACTAACTATGGCTACACCTTC. It specifies CASRPGQGTNYGYTF.

This chain joins TRBV7-3 and TRBJ1-1; D is unclear. Germline loops: CDR1 SGHTA, CDR2 FQGTGA. V lost 1 base and J 4 bases, leaving 7 bases between the germline ends. CDR3 length equals 13 residues. This chain's CDR3 is CASSLRVGTEAFF. Here the CDR3 DNA reads TGTGCCAGCAGCTTAAGGGTGGGCACTGAAGCTTTCTTT.

The rearrangement links TRBV3-1 (or the pseudogene TRBV3-2) to TRBJ2-3; 12 bases map to TRBD2. The germline V gene has CDR1 LGHDT and CDR2 YNNKEL (reference sequence). The CDR3 extends over 18 amino acids. The V gene end was trimmed by 5 bases and the J gene end by 1 base; junction bases not matched to a gene: 10. The DNA for the CDR3 is TGTGCCAGCAGCTTACAGCTAGCGGGGGGGCGGGGCACAGATACGCAGTATTTT. Translated: CASSLQLAGGRGTDTQYF.

The rearrangement joins TRBV4-1 to TRBJ2-6; no definite D call. CDR3 size: 16 residues. The ends were cut back, 0 bases at V and 0 bases at J, with 6 bases in the middle. Per germline, CDR1 MGHRA and CDR2 YSYEKL. In nucleotides, the CDR3 is TGCGCCAGCAGCCAAGAGGACGCCTCTGGGGCCAACGTCCTGACTTTC. Translated, it gives CASSQEDASGANVLTF.

The chain combines TRBV30 with TRBJ1-6, with a possible D match to TRBD1 (5 bases). Trimming left V 0 bases short and J 6 bases short, with 6 bases between. CDR3 length: 13 residues. Germline lookup yields CDR1 GTSNPN and CDR2 SVGIG (reference sequence). CDR3 amino acids: CAWSVRGNSPLHF. CDR3 sequence (DNA): TGTGCCTGGAGTGTTAGGGGTAATTCACCCCTCCACTTT.

The J gene is TRBJ1-4, the V gene TRBV6-1; 7 bases fit TRBD1. J lost 12 bases, V lost 0 bases, and 7 bases had no gene match. The CDR3 runs to 14 residues. CDR1 and CDR2 (germline): MNHNS, SASEGT. In DNA form, the CDR3 reads TGTGCCAGCAGTGAAGCTACAGGGGTTATTGAACTGTTTTTT. It codes for CASSEATGVIELFF.

V and J are TRBV4-1 and TRBJ2-3; D is uncertain. The V end was cut by 2 bases, the J end by 2 bases, with 11 bases between. The CDR3 loop spans 15 amino acids. Per germline, CDR1 MGHRA and CDR2 YSYEKL. The CDR3 protein is CASSQLPTPTDTQYF. CDR3 coding DNA: TGCGCCAGCAGCCAACTACCAACTCCCACAGATACGCAGTATTTT.

This clone was recorded only once. This chain uses TRBV19 with TRBJ1-2; D is unresolved. CDR1 is LNHDA, CDR2 SQIVND, per germline (reference sequence). Trimming pared 5 bases from V and 4 bases from J, leaving 11 bases between. CDR3 length: 13 residues. This chain's CDR3 is CASSAGLPYGYTF. CDR3 sequence (DNA): TGTGCCAGTAGTGCGGGCCTCCCCTATGGCTACACCTTC.

The table lists this clone with a count of one. This chain links TRBV7-9 with TRBJ1-1; D is unclear. With 3 bases removed from V and 0 bases from J, the gap between germline ends came to 5 bases. CDR3 size: 13 residues. The germline gives CDR1 SEHNR, CDR2 FQNEAQ (reference sequence). In DNA, the CDR3 is TGTGCCAGCAGCTTTGGTATGAACACTGAAGCTTTCTTT. Translating it yields CASSFGMNTEAFF.

The J gene is TRBJ1-4, the V gene TRBV12-3 or TRBV12-4; D is unclear. Between the trimmed V and J ends, which lost 4 bases and 8 bases, there was a span of 5 bases. The CDR3 extends over 11 amino acids. The CDR3 region has the DNA TGTGCCAGCAGTTCGGGGGAAAAACTGTTTTTT. Protein sequence: CASSSGEKLFF.

The genes are TRBV2 and TRBJ1-3; TRBD1 matches 7 bases. The CDR3 length is 16 residues. The trim removed 0 bases at V and 4 bases at J, leaving 6 bases unmatched. CDR1 SNHLY and CDR2 FYNNEI come from the germline V gene. The CDR3 DNA reads as TGTGCCAGCAGTGAAGCGCTTAGGGACAGAGGAAACACCATATATTTT. It codes for CASSEALRDRGNTIYF.

This chain links TRBV4-1 with TRBJ1-1; D may be TRBD1 (6 bases). The CDR3 is 15 residues long. The V gene lost 0 bases and the J gene lost 5 bases, with 13 bases spanning the gap. CDR1 MGHRA and CDR2 YSYEKL come from the germline V gene. Here the CDR3 reads CASSQEMGGRTEAFF. As DNA, the CDR3 is TGCGCCAGCAGCCAAGAGATGGGGGGCAGGACTGAAGCTTTCTTT.

The chain recombines TRBV5-6 with TRBJ1-2; D is perhaps TRBD1 (6 bases). CDR1 SGHDT and CDR2 YYEEEE come from the germline V gene. Trimming shortened V by 2 bases and J by 7 bases, and 9 bases separated the two germline ends. This CDR3 is 12 amino acids long. CDR3 DNA: TGTGCCAGCAGCTTCCTACAGGGTGGCTACACCTTC. Translated: CASSFLQGGYTF. Variable domain in full (rest from reference TRBV5-6 and TRBJ1-2): DAGVTQSPTHLIKTRGQQVTLRCSPKSGHDTVSWYQQALGQGPQFIFQYYEEEERQRGNFPDRFSGHQFPNYSSELNVNALLLGDSALYLCASSFLQGGYTFGSGTRLTVV.

J is TRBJ1-5 and V is TRBV6-5; D not certain. The germline gives CDR1 MNHEY, CDR2 SVGAGI. The CDR3 spans 13 residues. The V end lost 2 bases, the J end lost 6 bases, and 8 bases lay between the germline ends. CDR3 in DNA: TGTGCCAGCAGTTACGGTGAAGGTCAGCCCCAGCATTTT. It codes for CASSYGEGQPQHF.

This chain joins TRBV29-1 and TRBJ2-1, with 8 bases lining up with TRBD1. CDR3 length: 14 residues. J gave up 3 bases and V 4 bases, and 5 bases lay outside the gene matches. From germline, CDR1 is SQVTM and CDR2 ANQGSEA. The chain's CDR3 is CSVVQGAHYNEQFF. The CDR3 DNA is TGCAGCGTTGTTCAGGGGGCCCACTACAATGAGCAGTTCTTC.

V is TRBV28 and J is TRBJ2-7; 7 bases map to TRBD1. CDR3 length equals 12 residues. Germline lookup yields CDR1 MDHEN and CDR2 SYDVKM. The trim removed 7 bases at V and 6 bases at J, leaving 6 bases unmatched. CDR3 sequence reads: CASKGASSEQYF. CDR3 DNA sequence: TGTGCCAGCAAGGGGGCCTCGTCCGAGCAGTACTTC.

V usage is TRBV3-1 (or the pseudogene TRBV3-2) and J usage is TRBJ2-4; 7 nucleotides align to TRBD1. The junction had 8 bases not matched to a gene; V was cut back by 2 bases and J by 4 bases. Germline V gives CDR1 LGHDT, CDR2 YNNKEL (reference sequence). This CDR3 has 16 residues. The CDR3 loop reads CASSQWDREQKNIQYF. DNA of the CDR3: TGTGCCAGCAGCCAATGGGACAGAGAACAAAAAAACATTCAGTACTTC.

By sample fraction, this clone is medium-sized (0.01 to 0.1%). This chain uses TRBV5-5 with TRBJ2-6; D not resolved. Trimming removed 4 bases from V and 4 bases from J, with 12 bases in between. Germline V gene lookup returns CDR1 SGHKS and CDR2 YYEKEE (reference sequence). The CDR3 spans 15 residues. The CDR3 loop reads CASSVRSPGANVLTF. The CDR3 region has the DNA TGTGCCAGCAGCGTACGGTCTCCCGGGGCCAACGTCCTGACTTTC.

Concerning this clone: This may arise from a read error, as a much more abundant clone is one base away. The rearrangement uses TRBV7-8 and TRBJ2-1; D unresolved. The V and J ends lost 2 bases and 6 bases respectively, with 5 bases between them. The length of the CDR3 is 12 residues. CDR1 and CDR2 (germline): SGHVS, FQNEAQ. CDR3 protein: CASSLYSNEQFF. CDR3 DNA: TGTGCCAGCAGCTTATACAGCAATGAGCAGTTCTTC.

The genes are TRBV2 and TRBJ1-6; 9 bases line up with TRBD1. The germline V gene has CDR1 SNHLY and CDR2 FYNNEI. The length of the CDR3 is 16 residues. The junction had 7 bases not matched to a gene; V was cut back by 6 bases and J by 4 bases. DNA for the CDR3: TGTGCCAGCAGGGACAGGGGACGCGGTTATAATTCACCCCTCCACTTT. This encodes CASRDRGRGYNSPLHF.